One sample yielded the 18 T cell receptor beta chains listed below, sequenced in a study of T cell responses to AZD1222 COVID-19 vaccine. TCRdb keeps only in-frame clones here, not all; method: immunoSEQ multiplex PCR. The repertoire holds approximately 71,000 clones, with 88% as singletons. Sequences were derived from peripheral blood, sampled on day 0 of AZD1222 vaccination. The origin of the receptors is an adult in good health.

This chain links TRBV2 with TRBJ1-1, with D unclear. V shed 3 bases and J shed 5 bases, with 10 bases lying between them. Germline V lookup: CDR1 SNHLY, CDR2 FYNNEI. CDR3 length equals 13 residues. In DNA form, the CDR3 reads TGTGCCAGCAGTGACAAACCCCGGACTGAAGCTTTCTTT. Translated, it gives CASSDKPRTEAFF. Using reference TRBV2 and TRBJ1-1 for the parts outside the CDR3, the full variable domain is EPEVTQTPSHQVTQMGQEVILRCVPISNHLYFYWYRQILGQKVEFLVSFYNNEISEKSEIFDDQFSVERPDGSNFTLKIRSTKLEDSAMYFCASSDKPRTEAFFGQGTRLTVV.

The V and J genes are TRBV4-1 and TRBJ2-2; 13 nucleotides agree with TRBD2. The germline V gene encodes CDR1 MGHRA and CDR2 YSYEKL. The V segment lost 4 bases and the J segment 7 bases; nucleotides outside the gene matches: 6. The CDR3 totals 16 residues. The DNA of the CDR3 is TGCGCCAGCAGCCCCGAAACTAGCGGGAGGGACGGGGAGCTGTTTTTT. Residues: CASSPETSGRDGELFF.

V is TRBV6-2 or TRBV6-3 and J is TRBJ2-1; 11 nucleotides match TRBD2. The CDR3 is 16 amino acids. V lost 5 bases, J lost 4 bases, and 7 bases stayed unmatched. Per the germline V gene, CDR1 is MNHEY and CDR2 is SVGEGT. The CDR3 loop reads CASSPQTSGVYNEQFF. The CDR3 DNA follows: TGTGCCAGCAGTCCCCAGACTAGCGGGGTTTACAATGAGCAGTTCTTC.

This clone was counted only a few times. The chain couples TRBV27 to TRBJ2-7, with 7 bases aligning to TRBD2. The CDR3 has 15 amino acids. Germline CDR1 MNHEY, CDR2 SMNVEV (reference sequence). V dropped 2 bases and J dropped 3; count of bases not matched to a gene: 7. CDR3 coding DNA: TGTGCCAGCAGTTTAATGGCGGGAGTTGGCTACGAGCAGTACTTC. Amino acid sequence: CASSLMAGVGYEQYF.

J is TRBJ2-7 and V is TRBV27; D is unresolved. The CDR3 loop spans 14 amino acids. The germline CDR1 and CDR2 sequences are MNHEY and SMNVEV (reference sequence). V lost 5 bases and J 3 bases, leaving 14 bases between the germline ends. This CDR3 reads CASSLRSQFYEQYF. The CDR3 DNA sequence: TGTGCCAGCAGTCTACGGAGTCAATTCTACGAGCAGTACTTC.

The chain has TRBV5-1 and TRBJ2-5; D might be TRBD2 (6 bases). From germline, CDR1 is SGHRS and CDR2 YFSETQ. Trimming pared 1 base from V and 0 bases from J, leaving 10 bases between. The CDR3 sequence is 15 residues long. The CDR3 spells CASSLTSMYQETQYF. The CDR3 nucleotides read TGCGCCAGCAGCTTGACTAGCATGTACCAAGAGACCCAGTACTTC.

The chain has TRBV18 and TRBJ2-7; D unclear. The CDR3 sequence is 12 residues long. The V end lost 7 bases, the J end lost 6 bases, and 13 bases lay between the germline ends. Per the germline V gene, CDR1 is KGHSH and CDR2 is LQKENI. CDR3 protein: CASLPDRREQYF. CDR3 DNA sequence: TGTGCCAGCTTACCTGACCGCCGCGAGCAGTACTTC.

J is TRBJ2-4 and V is TRBV18; 7 bases fit TRBD1. CDR3 length equals 15 residues. The J segment lost 4 bases and the V segment lost 3 bases, leaving 6 bases of the junction unmatched. Germline lookup yields CDR1 KGHSH and CDR2 LQKENI. In DNA, the CDR3 is TGTGCCAGCTCACCCGCCGGGACAGCTAAAAACATTCAGTACTTC. Encoded protein: CASSPAGTAKNIQYF. Filled out from reference TRBV18 and TRBJ2-4, the complete variable domain reads NAGVMQNPRHLVRRRGQEARLRCSPMKGHSHVYWYRQLPEEGLKFMVYLQKENIIDESGMPKERFSAEFPKEGPSILRIQQVVRGDSAAYFCASSPAGTAKNIQYFGAGTRLSVL.

The J gene is TRBJ2-3, the V gene TRBV19; TRBD1 might be the D (6 bases). The CDR3 has 13 amino acids. Trimming removed 6 bases from V and 0 bases from J, with 7 bases in between. CDR1 and CDR2 (germline): LNHDA, SQIVND (reference sequence). CDR3 residues: CASRTGSTDTQYF. In nucleotides, the CDR3 is TGTGCCAGTAGGACAGGAAGCACAGATACGCAGTATTTT.

V gene TRBV7-9 combines with J gene TRBJ1-2; TRBD1 agrees at 9 bases. Germline V gene sequence: CDR1 SEHNR, CDR2 FQNEAQ (reference sequence). This CDR3 is 15 amino acids long. Trimming at V came to 5 bases and at J to 7 bases, leaving 11 bases not matched to a gene. In DNA form, the CDR3 reads TGTGCCAGCAGCGCAACCGGGACAGGGTTGATTGGCTACACCTTC. Translation: CASSATGTGLIGYTF. Complete variable domain (other parts from reference TRBV7-9 and TRBJ1-2): DTGVSQNPRHKITKRGQNVTFRCDPISEHNRLYWYRQTLGQGPEFLTYFQNEAQLEKSRLLSDRFSAERPKGSFSTLEIQRTEQGDSAMYLCASSATGTGLIGYTFGSGTRLTVV.

The V call is TRBV14, the J call TRBJ2-2; 7 bases map to TRBD2. V shed 2 bases and J 4 bases; nucleotides not matched to a gene: 7. Germline values: CDR1 SGHDN, CDR2 FVKESK. This CDR3 has 16 amino acids. CDR3 coding DNA: TGTGCCAGCAGCCAACACACCCTAGCGGTCACCGGGGAGCTGTTTTTT. Translated, it gives CASSQHTLAVTGELFF.

The rearrangement uses TRBV4-1 and TRBJ2-3; tentatively, D is TRBD2 (6 bases). V shed 4 bases and J shed 2 bases, with 19 bases lying between them. The CDR3 is made up of 17 amino acids. Germline CDR1 is MGHRA and CDR2 is YSYEKL. The CDR3 nucleotides read TGCGCCAGCAGCCCTCGAGTAGCGGATATATCCACAGATACGCAGTATTTT. Protein: CASSPRVADISTDTQYF.

V is TRBV7-2 and J is TRBJ1-5, with TRBD1 matching 7 bases. Trimming took 4 bases from V and 1 from J; bases not matched to a gene: 10. The germline V gene has CDR1 SGHTA and CDR2 FQGNSA. The CDR3 runs 17 residues. CDR3 coding DNA: TGTGCCAGCAGCTCACAGGGGCACCTTGGGAGCAATCAGCCCCAGCATTTT. It is translated as CASSSQGHLGSNQPQHF.

This CDR3 reads CASSLEGSSNEQFF. The CDR3 bases are TGTGCCAGCAGCTTGGAGGGGAGCAGCAATGAGCAGTTCTTC. The chain links TRBV5-4 to TRBJ2-1; either TRBD1 or TRBD2 may supply D (5 bases each). CDR3 length: 14 amino acids. Trimming removed 0 bases from V and 6 bases from J, with 10 bases in between. Looked up from germline, CDR1 is SGHNT and CDR2 is YYREEE (reference sequence). Variable domain in full (rest from reference TRBV5-4 and TRBJ2-1): ETGVTQSPTHLIKTRGQQVTLRCSSQSGHNTVSWYQQALGQGPQFIFQYYREEENGRGNFPPRFSGLQFPNYSSELNVNALELDDSALYLCASSLEGSSNEQFFGPGTRLTVL.

V and J are TRBV6-6 and TRBJ1-1, with no clear D. This CDR3 contains 14 residues. The germline gives CDR1 MNHNY, CDR2 SVGAGI (reference sequence). V shed 0 bases and J shed 2 bases, with 7 bases lying between them. The CDR3 DNA is TGTGCCAGCAGTTACTCTCCGGGAAACACTGAAGCTTTCTTT. It translates to CASSYSPGNTEAFF.

This chain connects TRBV2 to TRBJ2-7, with 9 bases matching TRBD1. Looked up from germline, CDR1 is SNHLY and CDR2 is FYNNEI. After removal of 5 bases from V and 0 bases from J, the junction contained 5 bases not matched to a gene. CDR3 length: 15 residues. The CDR3 region has the DNA TGTGCCAGCAGTCACAGGGGGCACGGCTCCTACGAGCAGTACTTC. Its translation: CASSHRGHGSYEQYF.

This clone was detected only a few times. The chain employs TRBV5-1 and TRBJ2-6; TRBD2 is a possible D gene (5 bases). V was pared by 4 bases and J by 0 bases, with 11 bases between. Germline V CDR1 and CDR2: SGHRS, YFSETQ. The CDR3 consists of 16 residues. This CDR3 reads CASSIYGDSGANVLTF. CDR3 in DNA: TGCGCCAGCAGCATTTACGGGGACTCTGGGGCCAACGTCCTGACTTTC.

This clone was seen a single time. The V gene is TRBV28, the J gene TRBJ1-5; the D is unclear. This CDR3 is built from 13 residues. The germline V gene has CDR1 MDHEN and CDR2 SYDVKM. The V and J ends lost 4 bases and 10 bases respectively, with 14 bases between them. For the CDR3, the DNA is TGTGCCAGCAGTTATATGGGCCGGGGACCCCAGCATTTT. This sequence encodes CASSYMGRGPQHF.